The T cell receptor beta chain described here comes from a study of T cell responses to AZD1222 COVID-19 vaccine. For the study at large: Investigators merged groups given second doses at roughly 4 or roughly 12 weeks.

Turning to this clone: Its antigen is as yet unknown.

V was cut by 2 bases and J by 4 bases, with 14 bases left in between. This CDR3 has 16 amino acids. Per the germline V gene, CDR1 is SNHLY and CDR2 is FYNNEI. TCRdb keeps only in-frame clones here, not all; method: immunoSEQ multiplex PCR. The sample includes 90,000 to 110,000 clones, about 88% of them seen just once. Points from the study as a whole: Mapped onto spike, vaccine-associated CD4 TCRs spanned it and were dominant at 160-218 and 743-854. Among the donors, most were white British and more were female, and clonal diversity was possibly underestimated.

This clonotype was sampled from an adult in good health. This specimen consisted of peripheral blood, obtained on day 0 of AZD1222 vaccination. V is TRBV2 and J is TRBJ1-4, with D perhaps TRBD1 (6 bases). CDR3 nucleotide sequence: TGTGCCAGCAGTGAACTCGGGGGGCGGAATAATGAAAAACTGTTTTTT. Translating it yields CASSELGGRNNEKLFF.